This T cell receptor beta chain was sequenced during a study of blood T cell repertoires in COVID-19. Study overall: Sources were T cells, B-cell-depleted T cells, or PBMCs; the material itself was cDNA or gDNA.

Clones were sequenced by immunoSEQ multiplex PCR, and TCRdb holds only the in-frame ones, with some missing. Here the sample spans roughly 250,000 clones, approximately 84% being singletons. The CDR3 extends over 14 amino acids. The germline V gene encodes CDR1 LGHDT and CDR2 YNNKEL (reference sequence). The trim removed 5 bases at V and 0 bases at J, leaving 3 bases unmatched. Sequenced material: peripheral blood. The receptor was derived from an elderly woman with acute or convalescent COVID-19. The chain combines TRBV3-1 (or the pseudogene TRBV3-2) with TRBJ1-1, with TRBD1 matching 7 bases. The CDR3 reads CASSDQGVNTEAFF. CDR3 bases: TGTGCCAGCAGCGACCAGGGGGTGAACACTGAAGCTTTCTTT.